The clone carrying this TCR beta chain was found many times. Making TCR cDNA involved 5'RACE template switching, which added UMIs and a universal primer site. TCRdb re-derived calls from the 5' RACE reads in MiXCR, one entry per CDR3 protein. Of about 26,000 distinct CDR3 sequences detected, 4.5% appear once; the ten largest clones hold 38%. This entry comes from a study of T cells after yellow fever vaccination. At the level of the study: Any fraction with a low cell number was prepared using SMART-Seq v4 Ultra Low Input.

V was cut by 3 bases and J by 4 bases, with 9 bases left in between. The CDR3 covers 14 residues. Germline V lookup: CDR1 KGHSH, CDR2 LQKENI. Study-wide findings and caveats: Sorted memory subsets showed almost no vaccine-responding clonotypes on day 0.

Material: PBMCs, either bulk or a sorted T-cell subset (CD4+, CD8+, memory, or dextramer-sorted; not recorded which), obtained on the day of the yellow fever booster vaccination. This rearrangement joins TRBV18 to TRBJ2-2; tentative D call: TRBD2 (5 bases). This sequence originates from a man aged 18 to 30 who received the YFV17D yellow fever vaccine. CDR3 residues: CASSPAGGTGELFF. In DNA form, the CDR3 reads TGTGCCAGCTCACCGGCAGGAGGCACCGGGGAGCTGTTTTTT. Full variable domain (rest looked up from reference TRBV18 and TRBJ2-2): NAGVMQNPRHLVRRRGQEARLRCSPMKGHSHVYWYRQLPEEGLKFMVYLQKENIIDESGMPKERFSAEFPKEGPSILRIQQVVRGDSAAYFCASSPAGGTGELFFGEGSRLTVL.